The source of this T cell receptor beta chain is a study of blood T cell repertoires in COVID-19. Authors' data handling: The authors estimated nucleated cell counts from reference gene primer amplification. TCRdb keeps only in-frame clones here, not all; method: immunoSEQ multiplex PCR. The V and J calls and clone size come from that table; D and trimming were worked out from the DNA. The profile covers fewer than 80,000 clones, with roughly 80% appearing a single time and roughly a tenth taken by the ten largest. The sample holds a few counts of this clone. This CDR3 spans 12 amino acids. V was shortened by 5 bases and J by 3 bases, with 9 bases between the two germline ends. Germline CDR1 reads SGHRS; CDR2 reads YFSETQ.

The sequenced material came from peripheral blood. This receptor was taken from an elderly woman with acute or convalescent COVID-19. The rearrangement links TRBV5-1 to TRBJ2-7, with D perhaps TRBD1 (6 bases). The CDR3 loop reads CASSTGFYEQYF. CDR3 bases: TGCGCCAGCAGTACAGGGTTCTACGAGCAGTACTTC.